The TCR beta chain described here comes from a study of cytotoxic CD8 clonotypes in ibrutinib-treated CLL. Assay: immunoSEQ multiplex PCR; the TCRdb copy retains only in-frame clones and omits some. The table has 97,000 or so clones, more than 75% seen once. This clonotype originated in a human donor with chronic lymphocytic leukemia. The sequencing here drew on PBMCs, taken after 12 months of ibrutinib treatment.

Here the CDR3 reads CASSSPDVPGGDTQYF. In DNA, the CDR3 is TGTGCCAGCAGCTCCCCGGACGTCCCCGGGGGAGATACGCAGTATTTT. The chain joins TRBV7-2 to TRBJ2-3, with D perhaps matching TRBD2 (6 bases). Germline V gives CDR1 SGHTA, CDR2 FQGNSA. V lost 4 bases and J 5 bases, leaving 19 bases between the germline ends. The CDR3 has 16 amino acids.